The rows below give T cell receptor beta chains drawn from one sample of a study of CD8+ T cells in alopecia areata. The repertoire was sequenced with immunoSEQ multiplex PCR; TCRdb's copy has only in-frame clones and lacks some. The sample lists over 150,000 clones, 50% to 60% occurring once. Sequenced here: CD4+ T cells sorted from blood, sampled at week 4, from a patient treated with tofacitinib. The receptors shown here come from a human donor with alopecia areata. The CDR3 runs from the conserved cysteine through the conserved F or W. A D gene is named only where the DNA matches it firmly. The size entry is marked missing in some rows and otherwise reads once, few, many or a size class.

v_gene	abundance	j_gene	d_gene	CDR3nt	CDR3aa
TRBV4-1	.	TRBJ1-2	TRBD1	TGCGCCAGCAGCCAAGCCCCGACAGGGACTTATGGCTACACCTTC	CASSQAPTGTYGYTF
TRBV28	.	TRBJ2-5	.	TGTGCCAGCAGTACGGCAGGGAGAGAGACCCAGTACTTC	CASSTAGRETQYF
TRBV29-1	few	TRBJ1-4	.	TGCAGCGCCTGGAGGAATGAAAAACTGTTTTTT	CSAWRNEKLFF
TRBV30	.	TRBJ2-5	TRBD2	TGTGCCTGGGCCGGGAGGGTACCAGAGACCCAGTACTTC	CAWAGRVPETQYF
TRBV2	.	TRBJ1-1	.	TGTGCCAGCAGAGACTCAGAGAACACTGAAGCTTTCTTT	CASRDSENTEAFF
TRBV29-1	.	TRBJ2-2	.	TGCAGCGTTGGATGGCGGTCCGGGGAGCTGTTTTTT	CSVGWRSGELFF
TRBV30	.	TRBJ2-1	.	TGTGCCTGGAGTATATTGGATGAGCAGTTCTTC	CAWSILDEQFF
TRBV30	few	TRBJ1-2	.	TGTGCCTGGAGCGACCCGGGCAGTGACAGTTTC	CAWSDPGSDSF
TRBV18	few	TRBJ1-1	.	TGTGCCAGCTCACCACTAGACTCTCAGGGCTTAATGAACACTGAAGCTTTCTTT	CASSPLDSQGLMNTEAFF
TRBV28	.	TRBJ1-1	.	TGTGCCAGCAGGCTGAATGGAGGGCGGGGGACGTTCTTT	CASRLNGGRGTFF
TRBV5-4	.	TRBJ1-3	TRBD1	TGCGCCAGCAGCCGAGGGACAGGCCCGAACACCATATATTTT	CASSRGTGPNTIYF
TRBV6-5	.	TRBJ2-4	.	TGTGCCAGCAGTTACTCAGCCAAAAACATTCAGTACTTC	CASSYSAKNIQYF
TRBV18	.	TRBJ2-5	TRBD2	TGTGCCAGCTCACCACTTCGGACTAGCGGACAAGAGACCCAGTACTTC	CASSPLRTSGQETQYF
TRBV6-5	few	TRBJ2-5	.	TGTGCCAGCAGTTACTGGGACCCCTTGGGCCAAGAGACCCAGTACTTC	CASSYWDPLGQETQYF
TRBV10-3	few	TRBJ2-1	.	TGTGCCATCAGAGGACGGACCTACAATGAGCAGTTCTTC	CAIRGRTYNEQFF
TRBV6-5	.	TRBJ1-4	.	TGTGCCAGCAGTTTCATCTTGGGATCTAATGAAAAACTGTTTTTT	CASSFILGSNEKLFF
TRBV29-1	few	TRBJ1-1	TRBD1	TGCAGCGCTTCTCAGGGGGCGGCAGGAACTGAAGCTTTCTTT	CSASQGAAGTEAFF
TRBV4-1	.	TRBJ2-5	.	TGCGCCAGCAGCCAAGAAGCTCGGGGGGCCCAAGAGACCCAGTACTTC	CASSQEARGAQETQYF
TRBV6-1	.	TRBJ2-7	.	TGTGCCAGCAGTCGGGATGCCTACGAGTGGCAGTACTTC	CASSRDAYEWQYF
TRBV30	.	TRBJ2-6	TRBD1	TGTGCCTGGAGTGAGACAGGGATCTCTGGGGCCAACGTCCTGACTTTC	CAWSETGISGANVLTF
TRBV29-1	.	TRBJ2-3	.	TGCAGCGCTCTGTCAGATACGCAGTATTTT	CSALSDTQYF
TRBV9	.	TRBJ2-3	TRBD2	TGTGCCAGCAGCGTCCGCGGGGGGGCCACTAGCACAGATACGCAGTATTTT	CASSVRGGATSTDTQYF
TRBV6-5	few	TRBJ2-7	.	TGTGCCAGCAGTTACAGGGGATCCTACGAGCAGTACTTC	CASSYRGSYEQYF
TRBV25-1	.	TRBJ2-7	.	TGTGCCAGCAGGACGGCTCATTCCTACGAGCAGTACTTC	CASRTAHSYEQYF
TRBV23-1	.	TRBJ1-2	.	TGCGCCAGCAGTCAATCTCGGCAAGGGAGCTATGGCTACACCTTC	CASSQSRQGSYGYTF
TRBV30	.	TRBJ2-6	.	TGTGCCTGGAGTGTACGGGTCTCTGGGGCCAACGTCCTGACTTTC	CAWSVRVSGANVLTF
TRBV6-5	.	TRBJ1-5	.	TGTGCCAGCAGGCAAGGGACCGCAAACAATCAGCCCCAGCATTTT	CASRQGTANNQPQHF
TRBV5-6	.	TRBJ1-1	TRBD1	TGTGCCAGCAGCTTGGGACAGGGGCGTTATGAAGCTTTCTTT	CASSLGQGRYEAFF
TRBV27	.	TRBJ1-6	TRBD1	TGTGCCAGCAGTTTAGGACAGGGGGCTTCACCCCTCCACTTT	CASSLGQGASPLHF
TRBV19	.	TRBJ2-3	.	TGTGCCAGTAGTATGAGGGATACGCAGTATTTT	CASSMRDTQYF
TRBV7-2	.	TRBJ1-5	TRBD1	TGTGCCAGCAGCTTGGGGCAGGGGGTTCGCAATCAGCCCCAGCATTTT	CASSLGQGVRNQPQHF
TRBV4-1	.	TRBJ2-4	TRBD2	TGCGCCAGCAGCCAAGAACGTGGGCTGAAGGGACTACTTATCATTCAGTACTTC	CASSQERGLKGLLIIQYF
TRBV29-1	few	TRBJ2-7	.	TGCAGCGCCCGGTTGGGGGGGACACCGACCTACGAGCAGTACTTC	CSARLGGTPTYEQYF
TRBV25-1	.	TRBJ2-4	.	TGTGCCAGCGGCGATCCGACAGGATCAAAAAACATTCAGTACTTC	CASGDPTGSKNIQYF
TRBV5-4	.	TRBJ1-1	.	TGTGCCAGCAGCTTCAACGATCGAGCTTTCTTT	CASSFNDRAFF
TRBV11-1	.	TRBJ2-3	.	TGTGCCAGCAGCCAGAGGGGCAGCACAGATACGCAGTATTTT	CASSQRGSTDTQYF
TRBV7-9	.	TRBJ1-5	TRBD1	TGTGCCAGCAGCTCGACGGGACAGGAGAATCAGCCCCAGCATTTT	CASSSTGQENQPQHF
TRBV23-1	few	TRBJ2-1	TRBD2	TGCGCCAGCAGTCAATTCGGTCCTGTGGCTAGCGGGTACAATGAGCAGTTCTTC	CASSQFGPVASGYNEQFF
TRBV4-2	few	TRBJ1-1	TRBD1	TGTGCCAGCAGCCAAGAATCAGGGACAGCGAACACTGAAGCTTTCTTT	CASSQESGTANTEAFF
TRBV11-2	once	TRBJ1-2	TRBD1	TGTGCCAGCAGCGAGGGGGCGACAGGGATCGGCTATGGCTACACCTTC	CASSEGATGIGYGYTF
TRBV27	few	TRBJ1-3	.	TGTGCCAGCAGTTTACGGAAGTCCTCTGGAAACACCATATATTTT	CASSLRKSSGNTIYF
TRBV6-1	once	TRBJ2-3	.	TGTGCCAGCACCGAGGCCGGGACTCCGGCCTTAAGGCAGTATTTT	CASTEAGTPALRQYF
TRBV30	.	TRBJ1-4	.	TGTGCCTGGGGAGGGGGTAATGAAAAACTGTTTTTT	CAWGGGNEKLFF
TRBV1	.	TRBJ2-1	.	TGCACCAGCAGCCGGAGAAATGAGCAGTTCTTC	CTSSRRNEQFF
TRBV30	.	TRBJ1-2	TRBD1	TGTGCCTGGAGCGCACCAGGGGGTGGCTACACCTTC	CAWSAPGGGYTF
TRBV30	.	TRBJ1-5	.	TGTGCCTGGAGTGTTTCCCAATCTCAGCCCCAGCATTTT	CAWSVSQSQPQHF
TRBV5-6	few	TRBJ1-2	.	TGTGCCAGCAGCCGGGCAGGGCGAGCAGACTATGGCTACACCTTC	CASSRAGRADYGYTF
TRBV5-1	few	TRBJ2-7	.	TGCGCCAGCAGCTGGGACTGGAGCTCCTACGAGCAGTACTTC	CASSWDWSSYEQYF